The 24 T cell receptor beta chains listed next were all sequenced from one sample in a study of tumor-infiltrating lymphocytes in primary liver carcinoma (TCRdb year 2017). The instrument given in TCRdb is Illumina HiSeq 2500. A constant-region primer and ProtoScript II reverse transcriptase were used to reverse-transcribe TCRbeta-specific cDNA from roughly 0.55 ug total RNA. The TCRbeta libraries were prepared through three rounds of nested multiplex PCR following a slightly modified ARM-PCR procedure. Multiplex TRBV1-TRBV30 forward primers and a Cbeta reverse primer were used in the first two PCR rounds, each of which was run for around 9 cycles. TCRdb applied fastp at Q25 and MiXCR to the public reads, then kept only in-frame beta chains. Every CDR3 protein is listed once, alongside the most common genes and DNA of its rows. This sample gives roughly 70,000 distinct CDR3 sequences in total; roughly two thirds of them show up just once. Around 44% of the sample belongs to the ten largest clones.

Without any cell sorting, total RNA and DNA were co-extracted from about 21-30 mg of bulk tissue using the AllPrep DNA/RNA mini kit. Sequencing input: liver tumor tissue from sampling region 4. Interpreted using the paper, the cell subset or site label stands for: tumor region T4, right-lateral pole. The receptors come from a man in his forties or fifties with primary liver carcinoma and hepatitis B virus infection.

This chain joins TRBV5-1 and TRBJ2-2; D possibly corresponds to TRBD2 (6 bases). Germline V CDR1 and CDR2: SGHRS, YFSETQ. The CDR3 totals 14 residues. V lost 0 bases to trimming and J lost 6 bases, with 9 bases between them. As DNA, the CDR3 is TGCGCCAGCAGCTTGGCCACGGGGGCCGGGGAGCTGTTTTTT. Translation gives CASSLATGAGELFF.

This clonotype was seen just once. The rearrangement links TRBV29-1 to TRBJ2-2; either TRBD1 or TRBD2 may supply D (5 bases each). CDR1 and CDR2 from the germline V gene are SQVTM and ANQGSEA. The CDR3 covers 16 residues. The V end lost 2 bases, the J end lost 2 bases, and 15 bases lay between the germline ends. CDR3 residues: CSVENPLGTNTGELFF. In DNA, the CDR3 is TGCAGCGTTGAAAACCCCCTGGGGACCAACACCGGGGAGCTGTTTTTT.

This chain connects TRBV28 to TRBJ2-3; TRBD2 is a possible D gene (5 bases). This CDR3 is built from 16 residues. In germline, CDR1 is MDHEN, CDR2 SYDVKM. Written as DNA, the CDR3 is TGTGCGAGCTGTTTGAGGGAACCCTTTGGCACAGATACGCAGTATTTT. Protein: CASCLREPFGTDTQYF.

V is TRBV6-1 and J is TRBJ2-1; 10 nucleotides match TRBD1. V was clipped by 5 bases and J by 4 bases; unmatched bases: 5. CDR3 size: 15 residues. Germline V lookup: CDR1 MNHNS, CDR2 SASEGT. This CDR3 reads CASSSGTGEYNEQFF. The CDR3 region has the DNA TGTGCCAGCAGTTCCGGGACAGGGGAGTACAATGAGCAGTTCTTC.

Of note for this clonotype: A read error may be the cause here, since a much bigger clone is one base away. The genes are TRBV7-8 and TRBJ1-4; D call uncertain. The V gene's germline CDR1 is SGHVS and CDR2 FQNEAQ. This CDR3 has 14 amino acids. The CDR3, as DNA: TGTGCCAACAGCTTATGGCGAGGAAATGAAAAACTGTTTTTT. Protein sequence: CANSLWRGNEKLFF.

Worth noting for this clonotype: The conserved final phenylalanine or tryptophan is absent from the CDR3, which likely points to a read error. This chain links TRBV11-2 with TRBJ1-1; D uncertain. V gave up 5 bases and J gave up 5 bases, with 15 bases separating them. This CDR3 has 14 residues. Germline-derived CDR1 and CDR2 are SGHAT and FQNNGV. Written as DNA, the CDR3 is TGTGCCAGCAGCACAGCAGGTTCCGTAACTGAAGCTTTCTTG. It specifies CASSTAGSVTEAFL.

There are a few counts of this clonotype. The chain couples TRBV2 to TRBJ2-4; possible D gene TRBD2, 5 bases. CDR1 is SNHLY and CDR2 is FYNNEI in the germline V gene. The CDR3 totals 15 residues. V lost 6 bases and J lost 0, with 12 bases in between. The CDR3 sequence: CASSTGNVAKNIQYF. CDR3 nucleotide sequence: TGTGCCAGCAGCACGGGAAATGTAGCCAAAAACATTCAGTACTTC. The variable domain in full, completed from reference TRBV2 and TRBJ2-4, reads EPEVTQTPSHQVTQMGQEVILRCVPISNHLYFYWYRQILGQKVEFLVSFYNNEISEKSEIFDDQFSVERPDGSNFTLKIRSTKLEDSAMYFCASSTGNVAKNIQYFGAGTRLSVL.

Of note for this clonotype: At one of its ends the junction is not consistent with the germline gene, which may arise from a read error. This chain uses TRBV7-9 with TRBJ2-7, with D unresolved. Germline CDR1 SEHNR, CDR2 FQNEAQ (reference sequence). The CDR3 has 14 amino acids. In nucleotides, the CDR3 is TGTGCCAACACCCCGGCAGGAGAAATCTACGAGCAATACTTC. It encodes CANTPAGEIYEQYF.

Note on this clonotype: A junction end diverges from the germline sequence, so it may reflect a read error. The chain uses TRBV11-2 and TRBJ2-3, with D hard to call. Germline loops: CDR1 SGHAT, CDR2 FQNNGV. The length of the CDR3 is 16 residues. In nucleotides, the CDR3 is TGTGCCAGCGGCTCCTTACCCAACTTTAACACTGATACGCAATATTTT. Its protein product is CASGSLPNFNTDTQYF.

Regarding this clonotype: Compared with germline, one end of the junction differs, possibly owing to a read error. This chain connects TRBV11-2 to TRBJ1-1; possible D gene TRBD1, 6 bases. This CDR3 comprises 16 residues. In germline, CDR1 is SGHAT, CDR2 FQNNGV. CDR3 region: CASGRGRAGVFIEAFF. In nucleotides, the CDR3 is TGTGCCAGCGGCCGAGGTAGGGCAGGGGTCTTCATTGAAGCCTTCTTT.

V usage is TRBV12-3 or TRBV12-4 and J usage is TRBJ1-2, with a possible D match to TRBD1 (5 bases). This CDR3 is built from 15 residues. Trimming cost V 3 bases and J 11 bases, with 22 bases left between them. CDR3 residues: CASSFTGDPNYVYTF. In DNA form, the CDR3 reads TGTGCCAGCAGTTTCACCGGGGACCCTAACTATGTTTACACCTTC.

This clonotype was picked up many times. The chain couples TRBV2 to TRBJ2-1, with 7 nucleotides matching TRBD2. CDR1 and CDR2 (germline): SNHLY, FYNNEI. V lost 6 bases to trimming and J lost 2 bases; unmatched junction nucleotides: 31. The CDR3 is made up of 23 amino acids. The CDR3 coding sequence is TGTGCCAGCAGCATAATAAGAAGCGGGACCCATCGTGACGATCGGTACACCTACAATGAGCAGTTCTTC. This codes for CASSIIRSGTHRDDRYTYNEQFF.

The chain links TRBV5-1 to TRBJ1-2, with D possibly matching TRBD1 (6 bases). The V gene's germline CDR1 is SGHRS and CDR2 YFSETQ. CDR3 length equals 14 residues. Trimming removed 2 bases from V and 8 bases from J, with 16 bases in between. CDR3 bases: TGCGCCAGCAGCTTTGGCAGGGGACTACGCGGCTACACCTTC. Protein product: CASSFGRGLRGYTF.

Of note for this clonotype: Compared with germline, one end of the junction differs, possibly owing to a read error. The chain employs TRBV6-1 and TRBJ1-5; D unclear. The CDR3 length is 15 residues. CDR1 MNHNS and CDR2 SASEGT come from the germline V gene. DNA of the CDR3: TGTGCCAGTAGTGATATCTCCTATCGCAATCAGCCCCAGCATTTT. Translation gives CASSDISYRNQPQHF.

Notes on this clonotype: The CDR3 does not close with the conserved phenylalanine or tryptophan, likely indicating a read error. The chain is built from TRBV6-6 and TRBJ2-7, with D tentatively TRBD2 (6 bases). The CDR3 has 14 residues. CDR1 is MNHNY and CDR2 is SVGAGI in the germline V gene (reference sequence). The germline V and J ends were trimmed by 6 bases and 6 bases, with 18 bases remaining between them. CDR3 in DNA: TGTGCCAGCAGAAAAGGAGTAGCGGTAGGCGAGCAGTACCTC. This codes for CASRKGVAVGEQYL.

This clonotype was observed many times. Given a much more abundant clone one base away, this may be a read error. V gene TRBV11-2 combines with J gene TRBJ2-7; no definite D call. The CDR3 is 14 amino acids. CDR1 is SGHAT, CDR2 FQNNGV, per germline. This CDR3 reads CASSLTDGAYGQYF. The CDR3 DNA follows: TGTGCCAGCAGCTTAACCGACGGAGCCTACGGGCAGTACTTC.

In this sample, this clonotype turned up once. This clone may be a read error of a much larger clone one base away. The chain combines TRBV28 with TRBJ2-5; TRBD1 matches 7 bases. Looked up from germline, CDR1 is MDHEN and CDR2 is SYDVKM. The CDR3 runs to 15 residues. The CDR3 bases are TGTGCCAGCAGTCCTAACGTGGGACAGCAAGATACCCAGTACTTC. This translates into CASSPNVGQQDTQYF.

V is TRBV12-3 or TRBV12-4 and J is TRBJ1-2; 10 bases line up with TRBD1. J was trimmed by 6 bases and V by 10 bases; bases with no gene match: 5. This CDR3 comprises 12 residues. For the CDR3, the DNA is TGTGCCACAGGACAGGGGGTCGATGGCTACACCTTC. Translated: CATGQGVDGYTF.

This clonotype occurred once. Compared with germline, one end of the junction differs, possibly owing to a read error. The chain combines TRBV28 with TRBJ1-5; D uncertain. This CDR3 has 13 amino acids. Germline CDR1 reads MDHEN; CDR2 reads SYDVKM. The CDR3 DNA follows: TGTGACAGCAGTGTCCGGACGGTCAAGCCTCAGCATTTT. Its protein is CDSSVRTVKPQHF.

Of note for this clonotype: An end of the junction differs from the germline gene, which may be a read error. This sequence joins TRBV12-3 or TRBV12-4 and TRBJ2-7; D gene uncertain. The CDR3 runs to 13 residues. The CDR3 reads CANSLSSAYEQYF. The CDR3 DNA is TGTGCCAACAGTTTATCGAGTGCCTACGAGCAGTACTTC.

Regarding this clonotype: No conserved phenylalanine or tryptophan is present at the end of the CDR3, so a read error is the likely explanation. V gene TRBV29-1 combines with J gene TRBJ2-7; 8 nucleotides match TRBD2. The germline gives CDR1 SQVTM, CDR2 ANQGSEA. The CDR3 length is 12 residues. The CDR3 sequence: CSVGAGGSEQYS. CDR3 DNA: TGCAGTGTTGGGGCGGGAGGTTCAGAGCAGTACTCC.

The chain recombines TRBV29-1 with TRBJ2-2; TRBD2 matches 7 bases. Germline lookup yields CDR1 SQVTM and CDR2 ANQGSEA. This CDR3 spans 15 amino acids. J was trimmed by 5 bases and V by 4 bases; bases with no gene match: 10. The CDR3 coding sequence is TGCAGCGTTGGTTTAGGGCGGGGGATGACCGGGGAGCTGTTTTTT. It specifies CSVGLGRGMTGELFF.

To note about this clonotype: A much larger clone differs from this one at a single base, so this may be a read error. The CDR3 DNA follows: TGTGCCAGCAGTAGAGGGGGAGAGACCGAGTACTTC. Residues: CASSRGGETEYF. The chain carries TRBV6-5 and TRBJ2-5; D is possibly TRBD1 (6 bases). Germline-derived CDR1 and CDR2 are MNHEY and SVGAGI. The CDR3 covers 12 residues.

This clonotype is a singleton in its sample. A much larger clone differs from this one at a single base, so this may be a read error. The V gene is TRBV24-1, the J gene TRBJ2-7; D may be TRBD2 (6 bases). From germline, CDR1 is KGHDR and CDR2 SFDVKD. The CDR3 is 16 amino acids. V lost 0 bases and J 2 bases, leaving 13 bases between the germline ends. The CDR3 protein is CATSDLAGRVAYEQYF. DNA for the CDR3: TGTGCCACCAGTGATTTGGCGGGACGGGTCGCCTACGAGCAGTACTTC.